This is a list of T cell receptor beta chains from one sample in a study of cytomegalovirus exposure and HLA in healthy donors. TCRdb's copy holds only in-frame clones and misses some; the assay was immunoSEQ multiplex PCR. This table holds under 200,000 clones, about 63% found once. The material sequenced was PBMCs. The receptor set was obtained from a woman in her thirties or forties in good health and CMV-seropositive. Each CDR3 is given with its conserved first and last residue.

v_call: TRBV10-3; j_call: TRBJ2-3; cdr3_aa: CAISPRAGGWADTQYF
v_call: TRBV28; j_call: TRBJ1-2; cdr3_aa: CASSLRGRNYGYTF
v_call: TRBV28; j_call: TRBJ1-6; cdr3_aa: CASSLVYETFSSYNSPLHF
v_call: TRBV2; j_call: TRBJ1-5; cdr3_aa: CASSGTGGYQPQHF
v_call: TRBV27; j_call: TRBJ2-2; cdr3_aa: CASSLLDSVGGELFF
v_call: TRBV7-6; j_call: TRBJ2-7; cdr3_aa: CASSTTEKTFTYEQYF
v_call: TRBV10-3; j_call: TRBJ2-1; cdr3_aa: CAISEGADNEQFF
v_call: TRBV29-1; j_call: TRBJ2-5; cdr3_aa: CSVDNSLGQETQYF
v_call: TRBV5-5; j_call: TRBJ2-7; cdr3_aa: CASSLMQVTYF
v_call: TRBV10-3; j_call: TRBJ1-1; cdr3_aa: CAISETNRDQAEAFF
v_call: TRBV7-2; j_call: TRBJ2-1; cdr3_aa: CASSLWGAGLYEQFF
v_call: TRBV5-1; j_call: TRBJ1-1; cdr3_aa: CASSLGADTEAFF
v_call: TRBV6-1; j_call: TRBJ1-2; cdr3_aa: CASSEDGGGGYTF
v_call: TRBV7-8; j_call: TRBJ1-3; cdr3_aa: CASSQNRDPSGNTIYF
v_call: TRBV9; j_call: TRBJ1-2; cdr3_aa: CASSASGGWGYTF
v_call: TRBV6-5; j_call: TRBJ1-5; cdr3_aa: CASRRTVYSNQPQNF
v_call: TRBV7-2; j_call: TRBJ2-5; cdr3_aa: CASSLVAGYQETQYF